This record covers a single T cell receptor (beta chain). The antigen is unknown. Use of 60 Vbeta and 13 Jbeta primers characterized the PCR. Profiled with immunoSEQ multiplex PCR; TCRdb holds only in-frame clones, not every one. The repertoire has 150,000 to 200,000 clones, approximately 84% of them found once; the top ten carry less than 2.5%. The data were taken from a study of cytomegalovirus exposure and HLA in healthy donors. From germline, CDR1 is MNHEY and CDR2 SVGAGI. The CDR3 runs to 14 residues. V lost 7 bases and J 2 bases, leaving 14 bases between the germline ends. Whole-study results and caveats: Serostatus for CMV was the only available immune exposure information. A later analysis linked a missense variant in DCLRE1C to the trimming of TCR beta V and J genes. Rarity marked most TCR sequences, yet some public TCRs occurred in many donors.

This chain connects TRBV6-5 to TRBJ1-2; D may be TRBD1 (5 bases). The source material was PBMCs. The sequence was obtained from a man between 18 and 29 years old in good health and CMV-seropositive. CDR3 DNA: TGTGCCAGCATCCGGCAGGGAGGGAACTATGGCTACACCTTC. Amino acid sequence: CASIRQGGNYGYTF.